These 2 T cell receptor beta chains were sequenced from one sample in a study of blood T cell repertoires in COVID-19. Method: immunoSEQ multiplex PCR; TCRdb's copy keeps in-frame clones and lacks some. The profile shows about 180,000 clones, 79% of them singletons. The sequenced material came from peripheral blood. The receptors shown here come from a woman in her sixties with COVID-19, enrolled during active disease.

The chain uses TRBV28 and TRBJ1-2; D uncertain. V was cut by 3 bases and J by 0 bases, with 5 bases left in between. Germline V gene sequence: CDR1 MDHEN, CDR2 SYDVKM. The CDR3 contains 13 residues. The CDR3 loop reads CASSFPANYGYTF. CDR3 nucleotides: TGTGCCAGCAGTTTTCCAGCTAACTATGGCTACACCTTC.

V gene TRBV27 combines with J gene TRBJ2-3; D may be TRBD2 (7 bases). From germline, CDR1 is MNHEY and CDR2 SMNVEV (reference sequence). The CDR3 loop spans 14 amino acids. V was cut by 6 bases and J by 2 bases, with 12 bases left in between. CDR3 region: CASSLRGHTDTQYF. In nucleotides, the CDR3 is TGTGCCAGCAGCCTGCGGGGGCACACAGATACGCAGTATTTT.